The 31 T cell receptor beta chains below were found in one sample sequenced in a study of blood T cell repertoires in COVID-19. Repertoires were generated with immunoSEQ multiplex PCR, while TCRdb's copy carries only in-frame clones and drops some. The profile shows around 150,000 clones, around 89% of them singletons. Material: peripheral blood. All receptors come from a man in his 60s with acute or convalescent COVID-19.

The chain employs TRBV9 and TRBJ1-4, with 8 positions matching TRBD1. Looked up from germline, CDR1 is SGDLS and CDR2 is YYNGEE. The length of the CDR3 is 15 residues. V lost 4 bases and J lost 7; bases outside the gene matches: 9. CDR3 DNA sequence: TGTGCCAGCAGCACCCGACAGGGGAGGGTTGAAAAACTGTTTTTT. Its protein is CASSTRQGRVEKLFF.

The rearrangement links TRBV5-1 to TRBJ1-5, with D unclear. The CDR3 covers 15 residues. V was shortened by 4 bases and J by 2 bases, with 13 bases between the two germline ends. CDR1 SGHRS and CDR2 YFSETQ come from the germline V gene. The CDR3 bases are TGCGCCAGCAGCCTAACCGGTAGTGGCAATCAGCCCCAGCATTTT. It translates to CASSLTGSGNQPQHF.

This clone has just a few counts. The CDR3 coding sequence is TGTGCCAGTACCCCCTCTAGCGGGACAGGGGGTGGCAATCAGCCCCAGCATTTT. Its translation: CASTPSSGTGGGNQPQHF. The rearrangement links TRBV19 to TRBJ1-5; 11 bases map to TRBD1. With V trimmed by 7 bases and J by 2 bases, 13 bases remained unmatched. CDR3 length: 18 residues. CDR1 and CDR2 (germline): LNHDA, SQIVND (reference sequence).

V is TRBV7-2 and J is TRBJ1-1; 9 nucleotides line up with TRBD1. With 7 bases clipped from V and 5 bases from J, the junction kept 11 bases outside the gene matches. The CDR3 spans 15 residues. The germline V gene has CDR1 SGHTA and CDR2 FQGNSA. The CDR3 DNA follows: TGTGCCAGCAACCTACCGGGACAGGGAGGAACTGAAGCTTTCTTT. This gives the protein CASNLPGQGGTEAFF.

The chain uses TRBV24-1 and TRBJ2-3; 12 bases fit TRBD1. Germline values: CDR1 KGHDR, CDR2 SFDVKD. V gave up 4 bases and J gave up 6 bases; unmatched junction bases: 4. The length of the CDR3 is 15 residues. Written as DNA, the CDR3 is TGTGCCACCAGTGAGTCCGGGACAGGGGGCGATACGCAGTATTTT. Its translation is CATSESGTGGDTQYF.

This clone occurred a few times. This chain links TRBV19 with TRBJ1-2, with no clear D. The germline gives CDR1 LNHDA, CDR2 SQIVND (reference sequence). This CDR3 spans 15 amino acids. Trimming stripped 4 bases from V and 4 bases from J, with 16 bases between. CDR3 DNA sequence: TGTGCCAGTAGTAACAAATTAACGACACTCTATGGCTACACCTTC. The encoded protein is CASSNKLTTLYGYTF.

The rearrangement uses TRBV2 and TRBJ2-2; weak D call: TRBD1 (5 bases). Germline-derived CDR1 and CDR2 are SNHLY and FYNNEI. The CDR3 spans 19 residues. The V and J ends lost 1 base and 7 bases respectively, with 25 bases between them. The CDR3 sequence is CASSEVVTDPRPPDGELFF. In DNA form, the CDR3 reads TGTGCCAGCAGTGAAGTGGTGACAGACCCCCGACCTCCAGACGGGGAGCTGTTTTTT.

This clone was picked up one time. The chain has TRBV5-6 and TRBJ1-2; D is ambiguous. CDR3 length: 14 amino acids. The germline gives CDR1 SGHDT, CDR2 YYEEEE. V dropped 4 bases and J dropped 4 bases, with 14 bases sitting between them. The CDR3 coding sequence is TGTGCCAGCAGCCTCCGAGTTCTCGGCTATGGCTACACCTTC. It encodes CASSLRVLGYGYTF.

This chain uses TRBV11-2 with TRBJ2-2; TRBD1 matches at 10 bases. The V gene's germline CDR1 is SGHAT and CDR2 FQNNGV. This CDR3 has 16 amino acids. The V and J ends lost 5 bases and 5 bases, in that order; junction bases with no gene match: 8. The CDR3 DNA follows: TGTGCCAGCAGCCCGATGACAGGGGGCGCGACCGGGGAGCTGTTTTTT. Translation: CASSPMTGGATGELFF.

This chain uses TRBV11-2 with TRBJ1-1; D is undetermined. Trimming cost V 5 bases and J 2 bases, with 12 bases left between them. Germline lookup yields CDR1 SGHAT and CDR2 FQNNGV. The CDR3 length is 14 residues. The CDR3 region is CASSPTGFNTEAFF. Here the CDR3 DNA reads TGTGCCAGCAGCCCAACGGGTTTCAACACTGAAGCTTTCTTT.

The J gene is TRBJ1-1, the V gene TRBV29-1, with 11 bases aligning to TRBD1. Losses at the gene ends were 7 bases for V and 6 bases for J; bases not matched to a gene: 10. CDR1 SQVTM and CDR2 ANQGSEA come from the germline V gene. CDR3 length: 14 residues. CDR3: CSGGLGTGGAEAFF. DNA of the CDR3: TGCAGCGGAGGACTTGGGACAGGGGGTGCTGAAGCTTTCTTT. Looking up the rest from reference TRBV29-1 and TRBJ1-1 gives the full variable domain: SAVISQKPSRDICQRGTSLTIQCQVDSQVTMMFWYRQQPGQSLTLIATANQGSEATYESGFVIDKFPISRPNLTFSTLTVSNMSPEDSSIYLCSGGLGTGGAEAFFGQGTRLTVV.

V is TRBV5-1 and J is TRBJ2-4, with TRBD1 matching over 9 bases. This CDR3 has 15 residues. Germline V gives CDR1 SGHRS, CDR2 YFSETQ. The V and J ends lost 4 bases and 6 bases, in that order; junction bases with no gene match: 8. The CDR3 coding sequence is TGCGCCAGCAGCCTGGGGGACAGGGACACAAACATTCAGTACTTC. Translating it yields CASSLGDRDTNIQYF.

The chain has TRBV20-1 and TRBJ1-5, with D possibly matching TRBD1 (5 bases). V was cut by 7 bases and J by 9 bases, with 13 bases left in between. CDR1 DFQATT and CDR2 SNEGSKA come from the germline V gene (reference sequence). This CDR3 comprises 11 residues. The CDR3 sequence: CSVGAGGPQHF. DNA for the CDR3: TGCAGTGTCGGAGCGGGGGGGCCCCAGCATTTT.

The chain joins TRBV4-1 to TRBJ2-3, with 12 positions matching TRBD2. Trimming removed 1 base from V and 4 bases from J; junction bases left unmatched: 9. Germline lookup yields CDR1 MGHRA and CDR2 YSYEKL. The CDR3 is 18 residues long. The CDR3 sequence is CASSQAPSGGAVADTQYF. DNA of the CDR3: TGCGCCAGCAGCCAAGCGCCTAGCGGGGGGGCGGTCGCAGATACGCAGTATTTT.

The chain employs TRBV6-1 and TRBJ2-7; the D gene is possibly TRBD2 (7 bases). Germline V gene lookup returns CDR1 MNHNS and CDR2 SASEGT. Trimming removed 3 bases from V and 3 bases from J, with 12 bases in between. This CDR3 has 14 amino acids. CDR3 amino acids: CASSDGGLLYEQYF. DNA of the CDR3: TGTGCCAGCAGTGACGGGGGGCTTCTCTACGAGCAGTACTTC.

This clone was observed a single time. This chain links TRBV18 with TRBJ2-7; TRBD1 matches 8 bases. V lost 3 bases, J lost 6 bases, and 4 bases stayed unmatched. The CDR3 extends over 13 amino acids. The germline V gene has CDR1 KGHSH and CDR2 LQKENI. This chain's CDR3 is CASSPGTGPEQYF. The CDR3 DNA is TGTGCCAGCTCACCGGGGACAGGCCCCGAGCAGTACTTC.

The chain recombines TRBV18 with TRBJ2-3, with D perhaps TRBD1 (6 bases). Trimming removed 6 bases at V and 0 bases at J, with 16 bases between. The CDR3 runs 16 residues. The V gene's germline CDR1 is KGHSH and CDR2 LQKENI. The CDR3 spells CASSTQQGLSTDTQYF. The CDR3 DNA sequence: TGTGCCAGCTCCACACAACAGGGCTTGAGCACAGATACGCAGTATTTT. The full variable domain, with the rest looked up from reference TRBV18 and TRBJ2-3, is NAGVMQNPRHLVRRRGQEARLRCSPMKGHSHVYWYRQLPEEGLKFMVYLQKENIIDESGMPKERFSAEFPKEGPSILRIQQVVRGDSAAYFCASSTQQGLSTDTQYFGPGTRLTVL.

The CDR3 region has the DNA TGTGCCAGCAGCCAAGTGGGAAGAGGGGGCTACACCTTC. Amino acid sequence: CASSQVGRGGYTF. The chain combines TRBV3-1 (or the pseudogene TRBV3-2) with TRBJ1-2; D is unresolved. Trimming removed 1 base from V and 8 bases from J, with 11 bases in between. This CDR3 comprises 13 residues. Germline loops: CDR1 LGHDT, CDR2 YNNKEL (reference sequence).

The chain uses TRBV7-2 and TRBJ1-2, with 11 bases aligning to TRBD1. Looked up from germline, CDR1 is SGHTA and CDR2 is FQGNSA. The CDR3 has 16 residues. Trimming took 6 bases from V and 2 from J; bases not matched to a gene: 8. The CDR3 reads CASSRPRTGGNYGYTF. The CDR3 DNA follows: TGTGCCAGCAGTCGCCCTCGGACAGGGGGCAACTATGGCTACACCTTC.

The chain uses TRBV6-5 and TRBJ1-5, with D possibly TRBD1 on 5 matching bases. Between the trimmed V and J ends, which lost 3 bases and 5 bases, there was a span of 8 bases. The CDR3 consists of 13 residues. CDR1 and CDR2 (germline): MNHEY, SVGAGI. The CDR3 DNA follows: TGTGCCAGCAGTTATCGGGGGGATCAGCCCCAGCATTTT. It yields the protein CASSYRGDQPQHF.

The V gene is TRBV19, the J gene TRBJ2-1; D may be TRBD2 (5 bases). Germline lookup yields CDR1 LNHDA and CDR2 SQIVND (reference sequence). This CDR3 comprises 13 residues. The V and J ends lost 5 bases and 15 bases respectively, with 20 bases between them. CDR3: CASSEGSPVSAFF. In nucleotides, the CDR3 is TGTGCCAGTAGTGAGGGTAGCCCGGTTTCTGCGTTCTTC.

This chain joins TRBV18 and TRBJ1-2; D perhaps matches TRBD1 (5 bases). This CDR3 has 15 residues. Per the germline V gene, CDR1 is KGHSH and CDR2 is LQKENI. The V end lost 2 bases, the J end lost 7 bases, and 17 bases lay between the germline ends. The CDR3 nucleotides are TGTGCCAGCTCACCAAACTACACGGGGGTTGGTGGCTACACCTTC. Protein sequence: CASSPNYTGVGGYTF.

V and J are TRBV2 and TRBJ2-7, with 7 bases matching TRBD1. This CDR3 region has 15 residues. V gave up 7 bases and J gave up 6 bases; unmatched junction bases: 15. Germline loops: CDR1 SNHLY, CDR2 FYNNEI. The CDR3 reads CASTPNSGTVSEQYF. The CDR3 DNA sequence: TGTGCCAGCACTCCCAATTCCGGGACAGTTTCCGAGCAGTACTTC.

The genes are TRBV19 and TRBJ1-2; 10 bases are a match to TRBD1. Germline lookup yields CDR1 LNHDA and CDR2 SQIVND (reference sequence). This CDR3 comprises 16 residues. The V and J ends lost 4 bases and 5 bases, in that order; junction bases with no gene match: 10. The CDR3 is CASSTGQGRVLYGYTF. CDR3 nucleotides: TGTGCCAGTAGTACGGGACAGGGGCGCGTCTTATATGGCTACACCTTC.

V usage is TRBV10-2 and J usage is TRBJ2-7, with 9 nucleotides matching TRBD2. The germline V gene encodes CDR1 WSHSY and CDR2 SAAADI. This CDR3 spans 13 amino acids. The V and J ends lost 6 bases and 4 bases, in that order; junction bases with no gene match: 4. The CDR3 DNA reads TGCGCCAGCAGAGGAGCGGGGGGATACGAGCAGTACTTC. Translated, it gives CASRGAGGYEQYF.

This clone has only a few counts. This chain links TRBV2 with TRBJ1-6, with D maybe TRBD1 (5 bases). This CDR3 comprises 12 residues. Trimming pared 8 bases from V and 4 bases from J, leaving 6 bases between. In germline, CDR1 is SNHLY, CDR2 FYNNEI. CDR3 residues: CASAGYNSPLHF. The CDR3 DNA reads TGTGCCAGCGCAGGGTATAATTCACCCCTCCACTTT.

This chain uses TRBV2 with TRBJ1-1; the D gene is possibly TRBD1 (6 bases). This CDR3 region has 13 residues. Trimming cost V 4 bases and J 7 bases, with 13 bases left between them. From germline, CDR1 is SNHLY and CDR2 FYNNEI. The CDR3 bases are TGTGCCAGCAGTGTTGAGGGGGAAAGTGAAGCTTTCTTT. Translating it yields CASSVEGESEAFF. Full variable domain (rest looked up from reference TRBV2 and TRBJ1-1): EPEVTQTPSHQVTQMGQEVILRCVPISNHLYFYWYRQILGQKVEFLVSFYNNEISEKSEIFDDQFSVERPDGSNFTLKIRSTKLEDSAMYFCASSVEGESEAFFGQGTRLTVV.

The CDR3 protein is CASILGQGNYGYTF. The CDR3 bases are TGTGCCAGCATTCTAGGACAGGGTAACTATGGCTACACCTTC. This sequence joins TRBV7-9 and TRBJ1-2, with 8 bases identical to TRBD1. From germline, CDR1 is SEHNR and CDR2 FQNEAQ (reference sequence). This CDR3 contains 14 residues. Trimming removed 7 bases from V and 1 base from J; junction bases left unmatched: 5.

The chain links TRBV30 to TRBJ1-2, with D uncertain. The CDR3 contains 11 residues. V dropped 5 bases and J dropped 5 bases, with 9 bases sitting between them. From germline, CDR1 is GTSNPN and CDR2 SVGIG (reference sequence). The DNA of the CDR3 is TGTGCCTGGTACGACGGGTATGGCTACACCTTC. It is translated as CAWYDGYGYTF.

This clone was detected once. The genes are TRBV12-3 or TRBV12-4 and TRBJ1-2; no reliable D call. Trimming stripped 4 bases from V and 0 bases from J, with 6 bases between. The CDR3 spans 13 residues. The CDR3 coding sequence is TGTGCCAGCAGTTCCCAGGCTAACTATGGCTACACCTTC. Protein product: CASSSQANYGYTF.

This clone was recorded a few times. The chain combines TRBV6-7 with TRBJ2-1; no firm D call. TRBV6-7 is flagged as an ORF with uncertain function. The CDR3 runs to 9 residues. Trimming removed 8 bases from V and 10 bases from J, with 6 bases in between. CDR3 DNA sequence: TGTGCCAGCCCCCTGGAGCAGTTCTTC. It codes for CASPLEQFF.